The clone carrying this TCR beta chain has at least ten counts. Its target is not known. The record originates from a study of metastatic and nonmetastatic thyroid tumors. Overall study results and limits: When malignant thyroid tumors were compared with benign nodules, TCR beta diversity was reportedly significantly higher in the malignant tumors. This held in both blood and tumor samples.

Each patient came to thyroid surgery without any prior treatment (of any kind). This CDR3 region has 11 residues. Germline assignment: CDR1 SQVTM and CDR2 ANQGSEA. Trimming removed 4 bases at V and 5 bases at J, with 8 bases between. The authors' processing: A classifier of distant metastasis in papillary thyroid cancer was built from CDR3 differences (across clinicopathological groups). TCRdb recomputed clones from the PCR reads via MiXCR. TCRdb's processing, not the authors' own work, is the source of the V and J calls. The data show roughly 20,000 clones, approximately 24% seen once. Sequenced sample: tumor tissue. This receptor was taken from a male donor with papillary thyroid cancer or a benign thyroid nodule (not recorded which). Some clones in this sample may be carry-over from other donors' samples. The chain has TRBV29-1 and TRBJ2-5; D gene uncertain. This chain's CDR3 is CSVVWGETQYF. The CDR3 DNA is TGCAGCGTTGTTTGGGGTGAGACCCAGTACTTC. Variable domain in full (rest from reference TRBV29-1 and TRBJ2-5): SAVISQKPSRDICQRGTSLTIQCQVDSQVTMMFWYRQQPGQSLTLIATANQGSEATYESGFVIDKFPISRPNLTFSTLTVSNMSPEDSSIYLCSVVWGETQYFGPGTRLLVL.